The rows below give T cell receptor beta chains drawn from one sample of a study of T cell repertoires in cytomegalovirus infection. Each CDR3 protein gets one entry after TCRdb re-called the reads with MiXCR. This table holds about 400,000 distinct CDR3 sequences, around 18% found once. The specimen sequenced was PBMCs. Source of these receptors: a human donor in good health (CMV status not recorded). Some clones in this sample may be carry-over from other donors' samples. The CDR3 runs from the conserved cysteine through the conserved F or W. The D gene is left open where the match is weak. Size values are once, few and many counts, or a class for expanded clones, and some rows have none.

J gene,V gene,clone size,D gene,CDR3 protein,CDR3 DNA
TRBJ2-1,TRBV2,.,.,CASSGNEQFF,TGTGCCAGCAGTGGAAATGAGCAGTTCTTC
TRBJ2-3,TRBV2,.,.,CASKGFGDTQYF,TGTGCCAGCAAGGGATTTGGCGATACGCAGTATTTT
TRBJ2-2,TRBV6-2/TRBV6-3,.,.,CASNRMNTGELFF,TGTGCCAGTAACAGGATGAACACCGGGGAGCTGTTTTTT
TRBJ2-7,TRBV7-2,many,.,CASSFRDGSSGQYF,TGTGCCAGCAGCTTTCGGGACGGATCTTCAGGGCAGTACTTC
TRBJ2-5,TRBV20-1,few,.,CSAAGETQYF,TGCAGTGCTGCCGGCGAGACCCAGTACTTC
TRBJ2-1,TRBV11-3,.,.,CASSSGGWSSYNEQFF,TGTGCCAGCAGTTCCGGTGGCTGGAGTTCCTACAATGAGCAGTTCTTC
TRBJ1-4,TRBV7-9,many,.,CASSLQGGPEKLFF,TGTGCCAGCAGCTTACAGGGCGGGCCTGAAAAACTGTTTTTT
TRBJ2-7,TRBV2,few,.,CASRSTESSYEQYF,TGTGCCAGCAGGTCTACAGAGAGCTCCTACGAGCAGTACTTC
TRBJ1-1,TRBV29-1,many,TRBD1,CSAPGQVNTEAFF,TGCAGCGCTCCAGGACAGGTAAACACTGAAGCTTTCTTT
TRBJ1-5,TRBV12-3/TRBV12-4,few,.,CASSFGGVQPQHF,TGTGCCAGCAGTTTCGGAGGGGTTCAGCCCCAGCATTTT
TRBJ2-3,TRBV7-2,many,.,CASSTAASTDTQYF,TGTGCCAGCAGCACGGCGGCCAGCACAGATACGCAGTATTTT
TRBJ1-4,TRBV28,.,.,CASSHTGAATNEKLFF,TGTGCCAGCAGTCACACAGGAGCAGCAACTAATGAAAAACTGTTTTTT
TRBJ2-7,TRBV15,few,.,CATSREWNPPYEQYF,TGTGCCACCAGCAGAGAGTGGAACCCACCCTACGAGCAGTACTTC
TRBJ2-5,TRBV7-2,few,.,CASSLNAPMAQYF,TGTGCCAGCAGCTTAAACGCCCCTATGGCCCAGTACTTC
TRBJ2-1,TRBV7-8,many,TRBD2,CASSLVFGVGTSGSSYEQFF,TGTGCCAGCAGCTTAGTATTCGGTGTGGGGACTAGTGGGAGTAGCTATGAGCAGTTCTTC
TRBJ1-1,TRBV30,.,.,CAWNLGTQVGTEAFF,TGTGCCTGGAACCTCGGGACGCAGGTCGGCACTGAAGCTTTCTTT
TRBJ1-2,TRBV4-1,few,.,CASSQTQANYGYTF,TGCGCCAGCAGCCAAACCCAGGCTAACTATGGCTACACCTTC
TRBJ1-2,TRBV20-1,few,TRBD1,CSIQGDGWGYTF,TGCAGTATCCAGGGGGATGGTTGGGGCTACACCTTC
TRBJ1-2,TRBV7-9,.,.,CATEGTLGNYGYTF,TGTGCCACCGAGGGGACGCTTGGAAACTATGGCTACACCTTC
TRBJ1-1,TRBV12-3/TRBV12-4,many,.,CASSFGPNTEAFF,TGTGCCAGCAGTTTCGGCCCTAACACTGAAGCTTTCTTT
TRBJ2-1,TRBV30,few,TRBD2,CACSGRTYNEQFF,TGTGCCTGTAGCGGGAGAACCTACAATGAGCAGTTCTTC
TRBJ2-1,TRBV11-2,many,TRBD2,CASSLGTSGGYNEQFF,TGTGCCAGCAGCTTAGGAACTAGCGGGGGTTACAATGAGCAGTTCTTC
TRBJ2-7,TRBV7-2,many,.,CASRPQGYSSYEQYF,TGTGCCAGCAGGCCTCAGGGTTATAGCTCCTACGAGCAGTACTTC
TRBJ2-7,TRBV7-2,many,.,CASSLVLAGEQYF,TGTGCCAGCAGCTTAGTACTAGCAGGCGAGCAGTACTTC
TRBJ1-5,TRBV2,.,.,CASKGPDSNQPQHF,TGTGCCAGCAAGGGGCCCGATAGCAATCAGCCCCAGCATTTT
TRBJ2-5,TRBV5-4,few,TRBD2,CASSLKLGSSGEETQYF,TGTGCCAGCAGCTTGAAGCTTGGTTCTAGCGGGGAAGAGACCCAGTACTTC
TRBJ1-5,TRBV7-8,many,TRBD1,CASSSGQGVSQPQHF,TGTGCCAGCAGCTCCGGACAGGGGGTTTCTCAGCCCCAGCATTTT
TRBJ2-1,TRBV20-1,.,TRBD2,CSARGTSGRTFYNEQFF,TGCAGTGCTAGAGGGACTAGCGGGCGGACTTTCTACAATGAGCAGTTCTTC
TRBJ2-5,TRBV6-2/TRBV6-3,.,.,CASSYPPNQETQYF,TGTGCCAGCAGTTACCCCCCGAACCAAGAGACCCAGTACTTC
TRBJ1-4,TRBV7-8,many,.,CASSPAEKLFF,TGTGCCAGCAGCCCCGCTGAAAAACTGTTTTTT
TRBJ2-1,TRBV4-3,many,TRBD2,CASSRVAGGKNEQFF,TGCGCCAGCAGCCGGGTAGCGGGAGGGAAGAATGAGCAGTTCTTC
TRBJ2-1,TRBV7-2,many,.,CASSFRMMQVGSEQFF,TGTGCCAGCAGCTTTAGGATGATGCAGGTTGGCTCTGAGCAGTTCTTC
TRBJ1-1,TRBV18,few,TRBD1,CASSLMTGQYTEAFF,TGTGCCAGCTCACTAATGACAGGGCAGTACACTGAAGCTTTCTTT
TRBJ2-1,TRBV2,few,.,CASSEARRSEQFF,TGTGCCAGCAGTGAAGCGCGTAGATCTGAGCAGTTCTTC
TRBJ2-7,TRBV7-2,many,.,CASSSQGGSYEQYF,TGTGCCAGCAGCTCACAGGGTGGCTCCTACGAGCAGTACTTC
TRBJ2-3,TRBV7-2,.,TRBD2,CASSTGLAGVTDTQYF,TGTGCCAGCAGCACAGGACTAGCGGGGGTCACAGATACGCAGTATTTT
TRBJ1-5,TRBV10-3,.,.,CAISESLGQENQPQHF,TGTGCCATCAGTGAGTCCCTGGGGCAGGAAAATCAGCCCCAGCATTTT
TRBJ1-1,TRBV7-2,many,.,CASSLRSGDTEAFF,TGTGCCAGCAGCTTACGGTCAGGGGATACTGAAGCTTTCTTT
TRBJ1-5,TRBV7-2,many,TRBD1,CASSFAGGDQPQHF,TGTGCCAGCAGCTTTGCAGGGGGCGATCAGCCCCAGCATTTT
TRBJ1-1,TRBV15,.,.,CATSRDHQGSAPFF,TGTGCCACCAGCAGAGATCATCAGGGGTCGGCCCCTTTCTTT
TRBJ2-1,TRBV6-1,few,TRBD2,CASMRAGSNEQFF,TGTGCCAGCATGAGAGCGGGGTCCAATGAGCAGTTCTTC
TRBJ1-4,TRBV5-5,.,.,CASSLVDSRGEKLFF,TGTGCCAGCAGCTTGGTTGACAGCCGTGGTGAAAAACTGTTTTTT
TRBJ1-5,TRBV14,few,.,CASSQVGNREYQPQHF,TGTGCCAGCAGCCAAGTTGGTAACAGGGAATATCAGCCCCAGCATTTT